Included here is one TCR beta chain sequence, with context. Its antigen is undetermined. The table came from immunoSEQ multiplex PCR; TCRdb's copy has only in-frame clones and leaves some out. The profile shows 150,000 or so clones, 70% to 90% of them singletons. CDR1 is PRHDT, CDR2 FYEKMQ, per germline (reference sequence). The CDR3 has 19 amino acids. The V segment lost 0 bases and the J segment 4 bases; nucleotides outside the gene matches: 12. The entry originates in a study of cytotoxic CD8 clonotypes in ibrutinib-treated CLL. Overall study: When averaged across all of the samples, the counts came to around 260,000 productive templates and more than 85,000 productive rearrangements. General study points: The study found baseline clonality above age-matched healthy donors, tracking circulating CD8+ T-cell counts.

The receptor was isolated from a human donor with chronic lymphocytic leukemia. The chain is built from TRBV13 and TRBJ2-2; TRBD2 agrees at 9 bases. This material consisted of PBMCs, taken after 36 months of ibrutinib treatment. The CDR3 here is CASSLGLAGTFFGTGELFF. CDR3 sequence (DNA): TGTGCCAGCAGCTTAGGCCTAGCGGGAACCTTTTTTGGCACCGGGGAGCTGTTTTTT.